The 17 T cell receptor beta chains in this list originate from one sample, sequenced in a study of CD8+ T cells in alopecia areata (dated 2018 in TCRdb). To prepare the library, the immunoSEQ multiplex PCR assay was applied. RNA was extracted from all samples and reverse transcribed into cDNA as template for TCR sequencing. Drawn from immuneACCESS, this table holds only the in-frame rearrangements with V and J called that TCRdb kept. Clones are partly lost; checked studies trace under half to an unresolved V gene and leave the rest unexplained. A total of about 100,000 clones appear in this sample, 55% to 75% of them only once. About 17% of the sample lies in the top ten. The meaning of the sample's treatment or condition label: oral pan-JAK inhibitor, 5-10 mg twice daily. The specimen comprised CD8+ T cells sorted from blood, sampled at week 56, from a patient treated with tofacitinib. Receptors were obtained from a human donor with alopecia areata.

CDR3 DNA sequence: TGTGCCAGCAGCTTAGGGAATCAGCCCCAGCATTTT. Encoded protein: CASSLGNQPQHF. The genes are TRBV7-2 and TRBJ1-5; no definite D call. This CDR3 spans 12 amino acids. Looked up from germline, CDR1 is SGHTA and CDR2 is FQGNSA. The V end lost 1 base, the J end lost 4 bases, and 2 bases lay between the germline ends.

The chain links TRBV7-9 to TRBJ2-7; no clear D gene. CDR1 is SEHNR and CDR2 is FQNEAQ in the germline V gene (reference sequence). Deletions cut 7 bases from V and 2 bases from J, with 21 bases between. The CDR3 has 16 amino acids. CDR3 DNA: TGTGCCAGCACCTCTCGGTCGCTCACCAATACCTACGAGCAGTACTTC. Residues: CASTSRSLTNTYEQYF.

The J gene is TRBJ2-1, the V gene TRBV25-1; D is undetermined. Germline V gene lookup returns CDR1 MGHDK and CDR2 SYGVNS. V lost 3 bases, J lost 10 bases, and 4 bases lay in between. This CDR3 comprises 10 residues. This CDR3 reads CASSDLEQFF. CDR3 DNA: TGTGCCAGCAGTGATTTAGAGCAGTTCTTC.

CDR3 amino acids: CSVSLGDNQPQHF. Written as DNA, the CDR3 is TGCAGCGTTTCTTTGGGAGACAATCAGCCCCAGCATTTT. The rearrangement uses TRBV29-1 and TRBJ1-5; D call uncertain. The CDR3 consists of 13 residues. Germline V gives CDR1 SQVTM, CDR2 ANQGSEA. The ends were cut back, 5 bases at V and 3 bases at J, with 11 bases in the middle.

The CDR3 region has the DNA TGTGCCAGTAGTAGGGTGAACACTGAAGCTTTCTTT. Protein sequence: CASSRVNTEAFF. The chain uses TRBV19 and TRBJ1-1, with unresolved D. The CDR3 sequence is 12 residues long. The germline V gene has CDR1 LNHDA and CDR2 SQIVND (reference sequence). V was trimmed by 4 bases and J by 0 bases, leaving 3 bases between them.

The chain carries TRBV5-6 and TRBJ2-7; unclear D gene. The V end lost 0 bases, the J end lost 7 bases, and 8 bases lay between the germline ends. CDR1 is SGHDT, CDR2 YYEEEE, per germline. The CDR3 has 12 residues. The CDR3 sequence is CASSLGRDEQYF. The CDR3 coding sequence is TGTGCCAGCAGCTTGGGAAGGGATGAGCAGTACTTC.

V is TRBV4-1 and J is TRBJ1-2; TRBD1 is a possible D gene (5 bases). From germline, CDR1 is MGHRA and CDR2 YSYEKL. Trimming shortened V by 0 bases and J by 3 bases, and 11 bases separated the two germline ends. The CDR3 runs 15 residues. The CDR3: CASSQDGGVYYGYTF. DNA for the CDR3: TGCGCCAGCAGCCAAGATGGGGGGGTGTACTATGGCTACACCTTC.

This clone is a singleton in its sample. The V gene is TRBV9, the J gene TRBJ2-7, with 7 bases fitting TRBD1. The CDR3 contains 13 residues. V shed 3 bases and J 5 bases; nucleotides not matched to a gene: 5. CDR1 SGDLS and CDR2 YYNGEE come from the germline V gene. Here the CDR3 DNA reads TGTGCCAGCAGCGGAGGGGGCCAGGACGAGCAGTACTTC. Its protein product is CASSGGGQDEQYF.

V gene TRBV13 combines with J gene TRBJ1-1; 9 nucleotides agree with TRBD1. V was pared by 0 bases and J by 4 bases, with 3 bases of the junction left unmatched. The germline gives CDR1 PRHDT, CDR2 FYEKMQ (reference sequence). The CDR3 contains 15 residues. CDR3 protein: CASSLGDRGATEAFF. The DNA of the CDR3 is TGTGCCAGCAGCTTAGGGGACAGGGGTGCCACTGAAGCTTTCTTT.

This chain connects TRBV6-5 to TRBJ1-2, with TRBD1 identical over 9 bases. Germline V gives CDR1 MNHEY, CDR2 SVGAGI. This CDR3 is 15 amino acids long. V gave up 5 bases and J gave up 4 bases; unmatched junction bases: 8. CDR3 region: CASSHGTGFGYGYTF. The CDR3 bases are TGTGCCAGCAGTCACGGGACAGGGTTTGGCTATGGCTACACCTTC.

The gene calls are TRBV5-1 and TRBJ1-2, with no clear D. The germline V and J ends were trimmed by 0 bases and 4 bases, with 7 bases remaining between them. CDR3 size: 13 residues. Germline V gives CDR1 SGHRS, CDR2 YFSETQ. For the CDR3, the DNA is TGCGCCAGCAGCTTGGGGCAGCTCTATGGCTACACCTTC. As protein: CASSLGQLYGYTF.

The chain couples TRBV7-9 to TRBJ2-2, with no clear D. The CDR3 contains 13 residues. From germline, CDR1 is SEHNR and CDR2 FQNEAQ (reference sequence). V lost 5 bases, J lost 4 bases, and 8 bases lay in between. The CDR3 DNA is TGTGCCAGCAGCGAGGCTGGCACCGGGGAGCTGTTTTTT. Its protein product is CASSEAGTGELFF.

This clone was counted a few times. The chain employs TRBV5-6 and TRBJ2-1, with D unclear. This CDR3 region has 12 residues. Germline assignment: CDR1 SGHDT and CDR2 YYEEEE. V dropped 6 bases and J dropped 6 bases, with 10 bases sitting between them. This chain's CDR3 is CASNSLGNEQFF. DNA of the CDR3: TGTGCCAGCAATTCACTGGGCAATGAGCAGTTCTTC.

The chain carries TRBV9 and TRBJ2-1; weak D call: TRBD2 (7 bases). The CDR3 length is 16 residues. V was shortened by 4 bases and J by 5 bases, with 19 bases between the two germline ends. Looked up from germline, CDR1 is SGDLS and CDR2 is YYNGEE. In DNA, the CDR3 is TGTGCCAGCAGCCCAGACCGTGGGGGGGCGGACAATGAGCAGTTCTTC. Amino acids: CASSPDRGGADNEQFF.

The J gene is TRBJ2-7, the V gene TRBV7-9; TRBD1 is a possible D gene (5 bases). CDR1 is SEHNR, CDR2 FQNEAQ, per germline (reference sequence). Trimming removed 0 bases at V and 12 bases at J, with 15 bases between. The CDR3 runs to 13 residues. CDR3 coding DNA: TGTGCCAGCAGCTTAGCGCAGGGCGGCATGAGGTACTTC. Translation gives CASSLAQGGMRYF.

The chain couples TRBV5-8 to TRBJ1-1; TRBD1 matches at 10 bases. The germline gives CDR1 SGHTS, CDR2 YDEGEE. Trimming removed 4 bases from V and 5 bases from J; junction bases left unmatched: 5. The CDR3 sequence is 14 residues long. In DNA, the CDR3 is TGTGCCAGCAGCCGGACAGGGGGTGGGACTGAAGCTTTCTTT. Encoded protein: CASSRTGGGTEAFF.

CDR3: CASSLVVTEAFF. The CDR3 region has the DNA TGTGCCAGCAGTTTGGTGGTCACTGAAGCTTTCTTT. The chain recombines TRBV28 with TRBJ1-1; D gene uncertain. Germline CDR1 is MDHEN and CDR2 is SYDVKM. Trimming shortened V by 3 bases and J by 4 bases, and 6 bases separated the two germline ends. The CDR3 covers 12 residues.